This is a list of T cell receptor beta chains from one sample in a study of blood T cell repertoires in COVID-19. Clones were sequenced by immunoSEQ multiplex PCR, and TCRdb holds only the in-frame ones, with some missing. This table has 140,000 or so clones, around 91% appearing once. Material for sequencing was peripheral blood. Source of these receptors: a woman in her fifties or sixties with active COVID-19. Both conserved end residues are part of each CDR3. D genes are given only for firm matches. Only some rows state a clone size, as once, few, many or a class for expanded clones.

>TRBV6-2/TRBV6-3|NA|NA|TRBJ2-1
TGTGCCAGCAGTCCCCCGACTCCCCTAATAGGTAATGAGCAGTTCTTC
CASSPPTPLIGNEQFF
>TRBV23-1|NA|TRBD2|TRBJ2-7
TGCGCCAGCAGTCCCCCGCTGGTTAGCGGGAGTCGATACGAGCAGTACTTC
CASSPPLVSGSRYEQYF
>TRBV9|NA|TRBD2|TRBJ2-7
TGTGCCAGCAGCATCGGGACTACCTCCTACGAGCAGTACTTC
CASSIGTTSYEQYF
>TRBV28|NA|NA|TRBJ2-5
TGTGCCAGCAGCTCGAATGGAGGGCAGACCCAGTACTTC
CASSSNGGQTQYF
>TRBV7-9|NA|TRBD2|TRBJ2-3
TGTGCCAGCAGCTTATCGGGACTACCAGATACGCAGTATTTT
CASSLSGLPDTQYF
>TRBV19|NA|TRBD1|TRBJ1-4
TGTGCCAGTAGGCCCGACAGGGCAAGTGAAAAACTGTTTTTT
CASRPDRASEKLFF
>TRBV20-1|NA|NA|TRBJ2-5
TGCAGTGCTAGTCGCCTCTTCGTCGGGAGAGGCCAAGAGACCCAGTACTTC
CSASRLFVGRGQETQYF
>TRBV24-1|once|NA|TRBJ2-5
TGTGCCACCCGCCCAGACCACAGGGCCCATGAGACCCAGTACTTC
CATRPDHRAHETQYF
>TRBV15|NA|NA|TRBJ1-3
TGTGCCACCAGCAGAGACCTGGGCAGCTCCTTCTCTGGAAACACCATATATTTT
CATSRDLGSSFSGNTIYF
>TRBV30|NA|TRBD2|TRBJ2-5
TGTGCCTTGGAGACTAGCGGGCAAGAGACCCAGTACTTC
CALETSGQETQYF
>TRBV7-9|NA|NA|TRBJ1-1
TGTGCCAGCAGCTTAGCTAGTACGAACACTGAAGCTTTCTTT
CASSLASTNTEAFF
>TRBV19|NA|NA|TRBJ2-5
TGTGCCAGTATCCTATCGAGGTCCCAAGAGACCCAGTACTTC
CASILSRSQETQYF
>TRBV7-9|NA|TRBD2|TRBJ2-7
TGTGCCAGCAGCTTGGCTAGCGGGAGTTCCGAGCAGTACTTC
CASSLASGSSEQYF
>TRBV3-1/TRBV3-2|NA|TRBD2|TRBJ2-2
TGTGCCAGCAGCCAGACTAGCGGGAGGACCGGGGAGCTGTTTTTT
CASSQTSGRTGELFF
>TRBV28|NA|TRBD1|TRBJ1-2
TGTGCCAGCAGTTTATCAGGACAGGGGCGCTACACCTTC
CASSLSGQGRYTF
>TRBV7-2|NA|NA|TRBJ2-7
TGTGCCAGCACCTTAGGGGGGGGTCCCTACGAGCAGTACTTC
CASTLGGGPYEQYF
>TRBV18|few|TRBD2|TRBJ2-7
TGTGCCAGCTCACCGGACCTTAGCGGGAGGAAGAACTTC
CASSPDLSGRKNF
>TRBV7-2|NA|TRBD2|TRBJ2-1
TGTGCCAGCAGCCTCCTGAGCGGGAGTGATTACAATGAGCAGTTCTTC
CASSLLSGSDYNEQFF
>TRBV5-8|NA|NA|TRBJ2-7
TGTGCCAGCAGCTTGCTTTCAGGGTACAACCGCCCAGGGTACGAGCAGTACTTC
CASSLLSGYNRPGYEQYF
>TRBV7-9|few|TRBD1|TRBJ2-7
TGTGCCAGCAGCTTAGCGGAAGGACAGGGGGAATACGAGCAGTACTTC
CASSLAEGQGEYEQYF
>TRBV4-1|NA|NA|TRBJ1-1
TGCGCCAGCAGCCAAGATCAGTGGAGGGGTTCCGAACGGGGTACTGAAGCTTTCTTT
CASSQDQWRGSERGTEAFF
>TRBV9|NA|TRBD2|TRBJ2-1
TGTGCCAGCAGCGTAAGGGCCGGGACTAGCGGGAGCGGTTCACTCAATGAGCAGTTCTTC
CASSVRAGTSGSGSLNEQFF
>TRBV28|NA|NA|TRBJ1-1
TGTGCCAGCAGTCCACTACCGACAGGAGAAGCTTTCTTT
CASSPLPTGEAFF
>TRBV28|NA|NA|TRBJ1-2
TGTGCCAGCAGTTTATTGGGCTTTCGGTACTATGGCTACACCTTC
CASSLLGFRYYGYTF
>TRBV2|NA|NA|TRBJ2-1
TGTGCCAGCAGTGAAGGCAGAGGGCCCTACAATGAGCAGTTCTTC
CASSEGRGPYNEQFF
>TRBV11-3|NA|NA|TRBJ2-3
TGTGCCAGCAGTAAAAACGCGGAAAACCCTGGGGATACGCAGTATTTT
CASSKNAENPGDTQYF
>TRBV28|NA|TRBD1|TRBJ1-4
TGTGCCAGCAGATGGACAGGGCCTAATGAAAAACTGTTTTTT
CASRWTGPNEKLFF
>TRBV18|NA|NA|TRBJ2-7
TGTGCCAGCTCACCATCCGGAGTCTCCATGGGCGAGCAGTACTTC
CASSPSGVSMGEQYF
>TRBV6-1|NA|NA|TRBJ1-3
TGTGCCAGCAGTGACAGGGGACCCTCTGGAAACACCATATATTTT
CASSDRGPSGNTIYF
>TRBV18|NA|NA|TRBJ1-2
TGTGCCAGCTCACCCAACCCGACAGGTTCTAACTATGGCTACACCTTC
CASSPNPTGSNYGYTF
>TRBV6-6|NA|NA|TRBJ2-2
TGTGCCAGCTTAGGCAGCAGCGGAACTAGGGCCGGGGAGCTGTTTTTT
CASLGSSGTRAGELFF
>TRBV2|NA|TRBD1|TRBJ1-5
TGTGCCAGCACCGGGACAGTGGGTCAGCCCCAGCATTTT
CASTGTVGQPQHF
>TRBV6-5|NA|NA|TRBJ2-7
TGTGCCAGCAGGTCCGCGGGGCTGCTTTCCTACGAGCAGTACTTC
CASRSAGLLSYEQYF
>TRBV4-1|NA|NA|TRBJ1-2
TGCGCCAGCAGCCAACAGATCCGGGAAGGCTACACCTTC
CASSQQIREGYTF
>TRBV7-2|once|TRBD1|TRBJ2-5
TGTGCCAGCAGCTTAAGACAGGGGGCGCGGGAGACCCAGTACTTC
CASSLRQGARETQYF
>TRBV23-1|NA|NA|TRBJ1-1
TGCGCCAGCGGCCCCGGGGCCAGGGGTGCCCAATGTGAAGCTTTCTTT
CASGPGARGAQCEAFF
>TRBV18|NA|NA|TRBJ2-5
TGTGCCAGCTCACCATTGCGTGTTGGCGGGACTGCAGGGGAGACCCAGTACTTC
CASSPLRVGGTAGETQYF
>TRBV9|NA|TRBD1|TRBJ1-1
TGTGCCAGCAGCGTAGTTACAGGGGGAAGGGCTGAAGCTTTCTTT
CASSVVTGGRAEAFF
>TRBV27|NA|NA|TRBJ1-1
TGTGCCAGCAGTTCACCTGGAACTGGGCTTGAAGCTTTCTTT
CASSSPGTGLEAFF
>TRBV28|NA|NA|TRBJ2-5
TGTGCCAGCAGCTTGACACCTATAGAGACCCAGTACTTC
CASSLTPIETQYF
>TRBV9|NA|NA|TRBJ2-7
TGTGCCAGCAGCGTAGGAGGCGACCGGACCTACGAGCAGTACTTC
CASSVGGDRTYEQYF
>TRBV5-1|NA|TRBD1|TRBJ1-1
TGCGCCAGCAGCGAGGGACAGGGTGAAGCTTTCTTT
CASSEGQGEAFF
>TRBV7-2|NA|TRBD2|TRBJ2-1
TGTGCCAGCAGCTACTTAGCGGGAGCGGTCAATGAGCAGTTCTTC
CASSYLAGAVNEQFF